These 11 T cell receptor beta chains share one sample of origin, sequenced in a study of shared clonotypes between healthy human individuals. The protocol was immunoSEQ multiplex PCR, while the TCRdb copy is restricted to in-frame clones and leaves out a portion. The data show more than 1,200,000 clones, with approximately 98.5% seen just once and about 0.4% held by the top ten. The sequenced sample consisted of naive CD4+ T cells sorted from blood. The subset: CD45RA+ positively selected. These receptors all come from a man aged 30 to 45 in good health.

This clone has just one count. This chain connects TRBV18 to TRBJ2-1; 12 bases match TRBD2. The V segment lost 5 bases and the J segment 7 bases; nucleotides outside the gene matches: 3. The germline CDR1 and CDR2 sequences are KGHSH and LQKENI. This CDR3 has 14 amino acids. CDR3 residues: CASSRLAGENEQFF. DNA of the CDR3: TGTGCCAGCTCAAGACTAGCGGGAGAAAATGAGCAGTTCTTC.

This rearrangement joins TRBV7-6 to TRBJ2-1, with unresolved D. The CDR3 has 13 residues. V gave up 0 bases and J gave up 10 bases, with 10 bases separating them. Per the germline V gene, CDR1 is SGHVS and CDR2 is FNYEAQ. In DNA, the CDR3 is TGTGCCAGCAGCTTAGCAGTCAGCTTCGAGCAGTTCTTC. This translates into CASSLAVSFEQFF.

This clone appeared once. This chain links TRBV6-6 with TRBJ1-3, with D maybe TRBD1 (6 bases). This CDR3 region has 14 residues. Trimming took off 6 bases at V and 0 bases at J, with 9 bases between the two ends. Per germline, CDR1 MNHNY and CDR2 SVGAGI (reference sequence). The CDR3 region is CASSGTNSGNTIYF. The CDR3 DNA is TGTGCCAGCAGCGGGACAAACTCTGGAAACACCATATATTTT.

The CDR3 DNA is TGCGCCAGCAGCCAAGAAGTCCAGCGGTTGAACACAGATACGCAGTATTTT. Amino acid sequence: CASSQEVQRLNTDTQYF. This chain uses TRBV4-3 with TRBJ2-3; possibly TRBD2 for D (5 bases). Trimming shortened V by 0 bases and J by 2 bases, and 15 bases separated the two germline ends. The CDR3 contains 17 residues. Looked up from germline, CDR1 is LGHNA and CDR2 is YSLEER.

J is TRBJ1-1 and V is TRBV23-1; D unclear. TRBV23-1 counts as an open reading frame of uncertain function. The CDR3 consists of 10 residues. The V gene lost 5 bases and the J gene lost 7 bases, with 5 bases spanning the gap. The CDR3 bases are TGCGCCAGCAGTTGGATTGAAGCTTTCTTT. Encoded protein: CASSWIEAFF.

CDR3 in amino acids: CASSLYGGAANNEQFF. The CDR3 DNA reads as TGTGCCAGCAGCCTGTACGGGGGAGCTGCTAACAATGAGCAGTTCTTC. This rearrangement joins TRBV27 to TRBJ2-1; D perhaps matches TRBD2 (6 bases). The germline V and J ends were trimmed by 6 bases and 5 bases, with 20 bases remaining between them. Looked up from germline, CDR1 is MNHEY and CDR2 is SMNVEV (reference sequence). The CDR3 spans 16 residues.

The chain combines TRBV5-6 with TRBJ2-1, with D possibly called TRBD1 or TRBD2 (7 bases each). Germline V gene sequence: CDR1 SGHDT, CDR2 YYEEEE. The CDR3 has 17 amino acids. The V and J ends lost 6 bases and 6 bases respectively, with 25 bases between them. CDR3 sequence (DNA): TGTGCCAGCACCCCGGGGAGGGGGCCCTCCCGGTCCAATGAGCAGTTCTTC. Its protein product is CASTPGRGPSRSNEQFF.

The CDR3 DNA sequence: TGTGCCAGCAGCCAGACAGGGCCCGGGGAGCTGTTTTTT. Residues: CASSQTGPGELFF. The chain joins TRBV5-4 to TRBJ2-2; 7 bases map to TRBD1. Germline loops: CDR1 SGHNT, CDR2 YYREEE (reference sequence). Trimming at V came to 4 bases and at J to 6 bases, leaving 3 bases not matched to a gene. This CDR3 comprises 13 residues.

This sequence joins TRBV6-4 and TRBJ2-2; TRBD1 or TRBD2 may be the D gene (5 bases each). Trimming removed 2 bases at V and 0 bases at J, with 10 bases between. The germline CDR1 and CDR2 sequences are MRHNA and SNTAGT. The CDR3 is 16 residues long. CDR3 coding DNA: TGTGCCAGCAGTGACCGCTGGGGGTCGAACACCGGGGAGCTGTTTTTT. It encodes CASSDRWGSNTGELFF.

This clone appeared a single time. Here the CDR3 DNA reads TGTGCCAGCAGCTTAGTTCAGTTTGCGGTCACTGAAGCTTTCTTT. As protein: CASSLVQFAVTEAFF. The chain employs TRBV7-2 and TRBJ1-1; D is unclear. CDR3 length: 15 residues. V was trimmed by 1 base and J by 4 bases, leaving 13 bases between them. CDR1 SGHTA and CDR2 FQGNSA come from the germline V gene. Full variable domain (missing parts from reference TRBV7-2 and TRBJ1-1): GAGVSQSPSNKVTEKGKDVELRCDPISGHTALYWYRQSLGQGLEFLIYFQGNSAPDKSGLPSDRFSAERTGGSVSTLTIQRTQQEDSAVYLCASSLVQFAVTEAFFGQGTRLTVV.

V usage is TRBV9 and J usage is TRBJ2-6; D is unresolved. Germline CDR1 reads SGDLS; CDR2 reads YYNGEE. The CDR3 has 14 amino acids. The V gene lost 4 bases and the J gene lost 0 bases, with 5 bases spanning the gap. CDR3 in DNA: TGTGCCAGCAGCCCTCTCTCTGGGGCCAACGTCCTGACTTTC. Translating gives CASSPLSGANVLTF.